There are a few counts of the clone carrying this TCR beta chain. The sample belongs to a study of regulatory T cells in long-lasting Graves disease. Through Arm-PCR of CDR3 regions and iRepertoire HTBI primers, TCR beta libraries were built. MiXCR, applied by TCRdb to the multiplex PCR reads, yields one record per CDR3 protein. The repertoire holds hundreds of thousands of distinct CDR3 sequences, 16% seen once, with about 17% in the top ten. Time point noted: newly diagnosed GD, antithyroid drugs for less than 3 months. The authors made the TCR library using RNA they extracted from PBMCs. Trimming removed 3 bases from V and 2 bases from J; junction bases left unmatched: 3. Germline loops: CDR1 SGHNT, CDR2 YYREEE (reference sequence). CDR3 length: 14 residues. This sample was also put to use in a study of T cells in Graves' hyperthyroidism and ophthalmopathy.

This receptor was taken from a woman aged 25-40 years with Graves disease. This chain connects TRBV5-4 to TRBJ2-5; 8 bases are shared with TRBD1. Sequencing was performed on peripheral blood mononuclear cells (PBMCs), taken at new diagnosis, from a patient treated with antithyroid drugs. The CDR3 sequence: CASSWTGKQETQYF. The DNA for the CDR3 is TGTGCCAGCAGCTGGACAGGGAAACAAGAGACCCAGTACTTC.